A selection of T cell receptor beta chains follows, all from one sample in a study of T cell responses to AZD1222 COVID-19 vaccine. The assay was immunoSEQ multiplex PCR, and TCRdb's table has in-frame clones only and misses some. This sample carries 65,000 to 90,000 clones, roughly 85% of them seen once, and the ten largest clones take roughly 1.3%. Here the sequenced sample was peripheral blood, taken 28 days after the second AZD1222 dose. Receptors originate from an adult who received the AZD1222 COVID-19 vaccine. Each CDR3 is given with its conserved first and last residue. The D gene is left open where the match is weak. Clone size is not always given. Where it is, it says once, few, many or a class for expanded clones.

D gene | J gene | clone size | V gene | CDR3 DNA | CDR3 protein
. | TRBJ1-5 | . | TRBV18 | TGTGCCAGCTCAACAGGGCGAGTTGGAAATCAGCCCCAGCATTTT | CASSTGRVGNQPQHF
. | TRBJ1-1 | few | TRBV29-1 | TGCAGCGTTGGCAGGGGTCTTGAAGCTTTCTTT | CSVGRGLEAFF
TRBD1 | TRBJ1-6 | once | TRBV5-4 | TGTGCCAGCAGCTCGGGACAGGGCCAACTTCCCCTCCACTTT | CASSSGQGQLPLHF
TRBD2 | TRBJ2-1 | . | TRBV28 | TGTGCCACACAGGTCCTAGCGGCTTACAATGAGCAGTTCTTC | CATQVLAAYNEQFF
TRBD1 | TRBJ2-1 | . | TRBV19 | TGTGCCAGTAGCGCTCAGGGGGCCCTTCCCTACAATGAGCAGTTCTTC | CASSAQGALPYNEQFF
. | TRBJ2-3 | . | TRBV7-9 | TGTGCCAGCAGCCCCGGCCGGGTTAGCACAGATACGCAGTATTTT | CASSPGRVSTDTQYF
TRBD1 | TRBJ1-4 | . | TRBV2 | TGTGCCAGCGGCCGGGACAGAGCAACTAATGAAAAACTGTTTTTT | CASGRDRATNEKLFF
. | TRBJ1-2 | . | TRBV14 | TGTGCCAGCAGCCCGTCCCGGGCCCTAAGCCCCTATGGCTACACCTTC | CASSPSRALSPYGYTF
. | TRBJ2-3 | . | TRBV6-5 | TGTGCCAGCAGGGTGGGGTTCTTGGATACGCAGTATTTT | CASRVGFLDTQYF
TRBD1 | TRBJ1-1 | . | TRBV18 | TGTGCCAGCTCTCCCGGGACAGTGAACACTGAAGCTTTCTTT | CASSPGTVNTEAFF
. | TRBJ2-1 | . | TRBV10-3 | TGTGCCATCACGTCAGAAGGCCAGAGAGACAATGAGCAGTTCTTC | CAITSEGQRDNEQFF
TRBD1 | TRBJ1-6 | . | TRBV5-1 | TGCGCCAGCAGCTTGGAAGACAGGGGAAGGTGGAATTCACCCCTCCACTTT | CASSLEDRGRWNSPLHF
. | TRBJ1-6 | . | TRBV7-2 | TGTGCCAGCAGCTTTAGACCCTCGCGGAATTCACCCCTCCACTTT | CASSFRPSRNSPLHF
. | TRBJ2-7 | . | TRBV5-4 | TGTGCCAGCAGCTTGGAAGGGGGTAATCGGTACTTC | CASSLEGGNRYF
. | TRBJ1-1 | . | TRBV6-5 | TGTGCCAGCATCTTAGGCATCGGCACTGAAGCTTTCTTT | CASILGIGTEAFF
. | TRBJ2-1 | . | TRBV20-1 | TGCAGTGGGGGACAAAGCAATGAGCAGTTCTTC | CSGGQSNEQFF
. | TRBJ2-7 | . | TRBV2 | TGTGCCAGCAGTGTGTACGAGCAGTACTTC | CASSVYEQYF
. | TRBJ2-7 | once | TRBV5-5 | TGTGCCAGCAGCTTGGGACAGCCGTCCTACGAGCAGTACTTC | CASSLGQPSYEQYF
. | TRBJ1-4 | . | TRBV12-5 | TGTGCTAGTGGACAAGACATGGGCGGAGAAAAACTGTTTTTT | CASGQDMGGEKLFF
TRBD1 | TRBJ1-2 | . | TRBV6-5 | TGTGCCAGCAGTTACTACACCGGGACAGCGTTTGGCTACACCTTC | CASSYYTGTAFGYTF
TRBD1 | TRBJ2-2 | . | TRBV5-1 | TGCGCCAGCAGCAGGTTGGCAGGGGGCAACACCGGGGAGCTGTTTTTT | CASSRLAGGNTGELFF
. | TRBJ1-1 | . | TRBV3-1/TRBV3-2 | TGTGCCAGCAGCCAAGACATAATGAACACTGAAGCTTTCTTT | CASSQDIMNTEAFF
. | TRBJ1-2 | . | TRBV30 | TGTGCCTGGAGTACAGGGTTCGGGGGCTACACCTTC | CAWSTGFGGYTF
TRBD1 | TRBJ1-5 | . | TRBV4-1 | TGCGCCAGCAGCCAAGCGCAGACAGGGTTTAGCAATCAGCCCCAGCATTTT | CASSQAQTGFSNQPQHF
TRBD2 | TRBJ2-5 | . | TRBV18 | TGTGCCAGCTCACCAGTCCTAGCGGGGAGTCAAGAGACCCAGTACTTC | CASSPVLAGSQETQYF
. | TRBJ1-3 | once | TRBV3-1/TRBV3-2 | TGTGCCAGCAGCAAAAAGGGACGGGTCTCTGGAAACACCATATATTTT | CASSKKGRVSGNTIYF
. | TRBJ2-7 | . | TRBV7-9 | TGTGCCAGCAGCTCCCCTAACCATAGCGTAAGCTCCTACGAGCAGTACTTC | CASSSPNHSVSSYEQYF
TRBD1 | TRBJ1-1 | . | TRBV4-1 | TGCGCCAGCAGCCAAGATAGGACAGGGCAAGTGAACACTGAAGCTTTCTTT | CASSQDRTGQVNTEAFF
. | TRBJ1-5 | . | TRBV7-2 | TGTGCCAGCAGCTTCGGACGAAGTCAGCCCCAGCATTTT | CASSFGRSQPQHF
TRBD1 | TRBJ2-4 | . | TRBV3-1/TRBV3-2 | TGTGCCAGCAGCCAAGTGGGACAGGGCAACATTCAGTACTTC | CASSQVGQGNIQYF
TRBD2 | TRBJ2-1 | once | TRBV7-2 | TGTGCCAGCAGCTTAGCCGCGGGAGGTGTCAATGAGCAGTTCTTC | CASSLAAGGVNEQFF
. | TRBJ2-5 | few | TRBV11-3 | TGTGCCAGCAGCTCCTCAGGTGAGACCCAGTACTTC | CASSSSGETQYF
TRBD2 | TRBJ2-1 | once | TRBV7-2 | TGTGCCAGCAGCCCGGGACTAGGGCTTGAGTTCTTC | CASSPGLGLEFF
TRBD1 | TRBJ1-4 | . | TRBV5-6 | TGTGCCAGCAGCAGTCCCGGGACAGGGGCCGCTAATGAAAAACTGTTTTTT | CASSSPGTGAANEKLFF
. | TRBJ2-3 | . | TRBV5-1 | TGCGCCAGCAGCTTGCGGGGCATCTCTAGCACAGATACGCAGTATTTT | CASSLRGISSTDTQYF
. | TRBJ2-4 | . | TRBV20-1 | TGCAGTGCTAGTGGGGCACTAGACGGGCCCAAAAACATTCAGTACTTC | CSASGALDGPKNIQYF
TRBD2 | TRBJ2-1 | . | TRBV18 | TGTGCCAGCTCACTCGGGACTAGCGGGATGGATGAGCAGTTCTTC | CASSLGTSGMDEQFF
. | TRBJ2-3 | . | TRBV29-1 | TGCAGCGTTGGGGGGATTTGGGTTAGCGGCGGCACAGATACGCAGTATTTT | CSVGGIWVSGGTDTQYF
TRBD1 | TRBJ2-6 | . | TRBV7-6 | TGTGCCAGCAGCCCTCCATTGGACAGGGGGATCTCTGGGGCCAACGTCCTGACTTTC | CASSPPLDRGISGANVLTF
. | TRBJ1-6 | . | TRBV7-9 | TGTGCCAGCGGAGGGGTCTCCTATAATTCACCCCTCCACTTT | CASGGVSYNSPLHF
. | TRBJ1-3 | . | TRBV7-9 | TGTGCCAGCAGCTTAGTTGGGGGCTCGACTGGAAACACCATATATTTT | CASSLVGGSTGNTIYF
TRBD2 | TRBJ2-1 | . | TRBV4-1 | TGCGCCAGCAGCCGCACCATTACCTTAGCGGGAGGAAGCAATGAGCAGTTCTTC | CASSRTITLAGGSNEQFF
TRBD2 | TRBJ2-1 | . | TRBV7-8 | TGTGCCAGCAGCTTAAGACTAGCGGGAAACAATGAGCAGTTCTTC | CASSLRLAGNNEQFF
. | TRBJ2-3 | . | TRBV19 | TGTGCCACTTCCTCCACAGATACGCAGTATTTT | CATSSTDTQYF
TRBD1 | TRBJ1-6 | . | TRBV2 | TGTGCCAGCAGTGACACAGGGGGAACTTTCAGTTCACCCCTCCACTTT | CASSDTGGTFSSPLHF
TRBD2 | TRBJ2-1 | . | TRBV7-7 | TGTGCTAGCAGCTTGTCAGGCGGGAGTTCCTACAATGAGCAGTTCTTC | CASSLSGGSSYNEQFF
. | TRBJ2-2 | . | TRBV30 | TGTGCCTGGAGTGTCCGGGGAATCACCGGGGAGCTGTTTTTT | CAWSVRGITGELFF
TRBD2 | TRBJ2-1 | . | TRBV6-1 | TGTGCCAGCAGTGAAGCTAGTCTAGCGGGAGGGAATGAGCAGTTCTTC | CASSEASLAGGNEQFF
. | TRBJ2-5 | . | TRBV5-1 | TGCGCCAGCAGCCAACCTGGAGCCACCGAGACCCAGTACTTC | CASSQPGATETQYF
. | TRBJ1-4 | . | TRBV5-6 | TGTGCCAGCAGCTTGAGTGCTTTACGGGTCAGGGAAGAAAAACTGTTTTTT | CASSLSALRVREEKLFF
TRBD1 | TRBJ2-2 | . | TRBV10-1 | TGCGCCAGCAGGACAGGGTCCGGGGAGCTGTTTTTT | CASRTGSGELFF
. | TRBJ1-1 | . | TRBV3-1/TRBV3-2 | TGTGCCAGCAGCCAATTTGCCACCAAGAACACTGAAGCTTTCTTT | CASSQFATKNTEAFF
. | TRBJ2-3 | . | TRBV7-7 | TGTGCTAGCAGCCCGCAGGAGGGACTTCGGCAGTATTTT | CASSPQEGLRQYF
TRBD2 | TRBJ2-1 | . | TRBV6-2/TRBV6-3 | TGTGCCAGCAGTTGGAGCGGGAGGGCCTACAATGAGCAGTTCTTC | CASSWSGRAYNEQFF
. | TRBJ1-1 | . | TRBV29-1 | TGCAGCGTACAGGGTTACACTGAAGCTTTCTTT | CSVQGYTEAFF